This T cell receptor (beta chain) was sequenced during a study of Graves' ophthalmopathy and Graves' hyperthyroidism. Study-level results: Most thyroid clonotypes with frequency above 0.001 were detected in blood too. Sensitivity of 87.88% and specificity of nearly 82% were achieved when a 13-signature model separated ophthalmopathy from stable hyperthyroidism.

Beta-chain TCR CDR3 regions were amplified from RNA transcripts. HTBI primers served in a first-round RT-PCR, which a second-round multiplex PCR followed. TCRdb re-called the multiplex PCR reads with MiXCR, one entry per CDR3 protein. The sample carries over a million distinct CDR3 sequences, 35% to 45% recorded once. Germline CDR1 is KGHSH and CDR2 is LQKENI. V shed 4 bases and J shed 8 bases, with 14 bases lying between them. The CDR3 consists of 13 residues. On this clonotype itself: Its antigen is undetermined.

The source is an adult man with Graves' hyperthyroidism. Sequenced material: peripheral blood or thyroid tissue (not recorded which). The chain is built from TRBV18 and TRBJ1-2; tentatively, D is TRBD1 (5 bases). The CDR3 DNA follows: TGTGCCAGCTCACTAGGGACGCCCCGGGGCTACACCTTC. Translated, it gives CASSLGTPRGYTF.